A selection of T cell receptor beta chains follows, all from one sample in a study of CD8+CD57+ T cells in acquired aplastic anemia. TCRdb re-analysed the reads in MiXCR, keeping a single row per CDR3 protein. The sample has 200,000 to 250,000 distinct CDR3 sequences, 50% to 70% seen once; the top ten hold roughly 61%. Sequencing input: sorted CD4+, CD8+, or CD8+CD57+ T cells (not recorded which) from PBMCs. Receptors originate from a human donor with aplastic anemia. Both conserved end residues are part of each CDR3. The D gene is left open where the match is weak. Size values are once, few and many counts, or a class for expanded clones, and some rows have none.

cdr3_aa: CASSAGTSVSYERYF; cdr3_nt: TGTGCCAGCAGCGCCGGGACTAGCGTTTCCTACGAGCGGTACTTC; cdr3_length: 15; clone_size: NA; d_call: TRBD2; j_call: TRBJ2-7; v_call: TRBV6-5
cdr3_aa: CASSKENQPQHF; cdr3_nt: TGTGCCAGCAGCAAAGAAAATCAGCCCCAGCATTTT; cdr3_length: 12; clone_size: NA; d_call: NA; j_call: TRBJ1-5; v_call: TRBV7-9
cdr3_aa: CASSLSATGENSPLHF; cdr3_nt: TGTGCCAGCAGCCTCTCAGCCACAGGGGAGAATTCACCCCTCCACTTT; cdr3_length: 16; clone_size: NA; d_call: TRBD1; j_call: TRBJ1-6; v_call: TRBV4-2
cdr3_aa: CAISGAGGLYNEQFF; cdr3_nt: TGTGCCATCAGTGGAGCGGGGGGGCTTTACAATGAGCAGTTCTTC; cdr3_length: 15; clone_size: once; d_call: TRBD2; j_call: TRBJ2-1; v_call: TRBV10-3
cdr3_aa: CASSETGDEQYF; cdr3_nt: TGTGCCAGCAGCGAGACAGGGGACGAGCAGTACTTC; cdr3_length: 12; clone_size: NA; d_call: TRBD1; j_call: TRBJ2-7; v_call: TRBV7-9
cdr3_aa: CSAPTSGEADTQYF; cdr3_nt: TGCAGTGCTCCGACTAGCGGGGAAGCAGATACGCAGTATTTT; cdr3_length: 14; clone_size: NA; d_call: TRBD2; j_call: TRBJ2-3; v_call: TRBV20-1
cdr3_aa: CASSLYGEQYF; cdr3_nt: TGTGCCAGCAGCTTGTATGGGGAGCAGTACTTC; cdr3_length: 11; clone_size: few; d_call: NA; j_call: TRBJ2-7; v_call: TRBV7-6
cdr3_aa: CAITPRDGETQYF; cdr3_nt: TGTGCCATCACCCCCCGGGACGGAGAGACCCAGTACTTC; cdr3_length: 13; clone_size: few; d_call: NA; j_call: TRBJ2-5; v_call: TRBV10-3
cdr3_aa: CATSDLNDGSGRSGEQYF; cdr3_nt: TGTGCCACCAGTGATTTGAACGACGGTTCAGGGAGGTCAGGCGAGCAGTACTTC; cdr3_length: 18; clone_size: few; d_call: NA; j_call: TRBJ2-7; v_call: TRBV24-1
cdr3_aa: CASSAGQGSRKLFF; cdr3_nt: TGTGCCAGCAGCGCCGGACAGGGGTCGAGGAAACTGTTTTTT; cdr3_length: 14; clone_size: NA; d_call: TRBD1; j_call: TRBJ1-4; v_call: TRBV7-3
cdr3_aa: CASSSQTSGGATKNIQYF; cdr3_nt: TGTGCCAGCAGTTCCCAGACTAGCGGGGGGGCAACCAAAAACATTCAGTACTTC; cdr3_length: 18; clone_size: NA; d_call: TRBD2; j_call: TRBJ2-4; v_call: TRBV25-1
cdr3_aa: CATSSSRSGQGANEQFF; cdr3_nt: TGTGCCACCAGCAGCTCCAGGTCGGGACAGGGTGCTAATGAGCAGTTCTTC; cdr3_length: 17; clone_size: many; d_call: TRBD1; j_call: TRBJ2-1; v_call: TRBV15
cdr3_aa: CASSGGTDNSPFHF; cdr3_nt: TGCGCCAGCAGCGGAGGGACAGATAATTCACCCTTCCACTTT; cdr3_length: 14; clone_size: NA; d_call: TRBD1; j_call: TRBJ1-6; v_call: TRBV5-1
cdr3_aa: CASSPGGNQPQHF; cdr3_nt: TGTGCCAGCAGCCCAGGGGGCAATCAGCCCCAGCATTTT; cdr3_length: 13; clone_size: few; d_call: NA; j_call: TRBJ1-5; v_call: TRBV5-4
cdr3_aa: CASRPQGSNTGELFF; cdr3_nt: TGTGCCAGTAGACCTCAGGGCTCGAACACCGGGGAGCTGTTTTTT; cdr3_length: 15; clone_size: NA; d_call: NA; j_call: TRBJ2-2; v_call: TRBV19
cdr3_aa: CASSQVPPPYGYTF; cdr3_nt: TGCGCCAGCAGCCAAGTTCCGCCTCCCTATGGCTACACCTTC; cdr3_length: 14; clone_size: once; d_call: NA; j_call: TRBJ1-2; v_call: TRBV4-1
cdr3_aa: CGARTLRGMGLNEQFF; cdr3_nt: TGCGGTGCTCGCACCCTGCGGGGGATGGGACTCAATGAGCAGTTCTTC; cdr3_length: 16; clone_size: NA; d_call: TRBD2; j_call: TRBJ2-1; v_call: TRBV20-1
cdr3_aa: CASSLDDSYEQYF; cdr3_nt: TGTGCCAGCAGCCTTGACGATTCCTACGAGCAGTACTTC; cdr3_length: 13; clone_size: NA; d_call: NA; j_call: TRBJ2-7; v_call: TRBV9
cdr3_aa: CASSLAGGFQETQYF; cdr3_nt: TGTGCCAGCAGCTTAGCGGGAGGGTTCCAAGAGACCCAGTACTTC; cdr3_length: 15; clone_size: few; d_call: TRBD2; j_call: TRBJ2-5; v_call: TRBV7-9
cdr3_aa: CSVTQGPDQPQHF; cdr3_nt: TGCAGCGTTACGCAGGGCCCGGATCAGCCCCAGCATTTT; cdr3_length: 13; clone_size: NA; d_call: NA; j_call: TRBJ1-5; v_call: TRBV29-1
cdr3_aa: CASGRQGGAQHF; cdr3_nt: TGTGCTAGTGGGCGACAGGGAGGCGCCCAGCATTTT; cdr3_length: 12; clone_size: NA; d_call: TRBD1; j_call: TRBJ1-5; v_call: TRBV12-5
cdr3_aa: CASSDHRGSNQPQHF; cdr3_nt: TGTGCCAGCAGTGACCACAGGGGAAGCAATCAGCCCCAGCATTTT; cdr3_length: 15; clone_size: NA; d_call: TRBD1; j_call: TRBJ1-5; v_call: TRBV6-5
cdr3_aa: CSALEQYFGTEAFF; cdr3_nt: NA; cdr3_length: 14; clone_size: NA; d_call: NA; j_call: TRBJ1-1; v_call: TRBV20-1
cdr3_aa: CSVDGSGNTIYF; cdr3_nt: TGCAGCGTTGATGGTTCAGGAAACACCATATATTTT; cdr3_length: 12; clone_size: NA; d_call: NA; j_call: TRBJ1-3; v_call: TRBV29-1
cdr3_aa: CASKHGTGLSEQFF; cdr3_nt: TGTGCCAGTAAACACGGGACAGGGTTGAGTGAGCAGTTCTTC; cdr3_length: 14; clone_size: NA; d_call: TRBD1; j_call: TRBJ2-1; v_call: TRBV7-9
cdr3_aa: CASSAIGGGNEQFF; cdr3_nt: TGTGCCAGCAGTGCTATAGGGGGAGGCAATGAGCAGTTCTTC; cdr3_length: 14; clone_size: NA; d_call: NA; j_call: TRBJ2-1; v_call: TRBV2
cdr3_aa: CATSDLGTGDTGELFF; cdr3_nt: TGTGCCACCAGTGATTTGGGGACAGGGGACACCGGGGAGCTGTTTTTT; cdr3_length: 16; clone_size: NA; d_call: TRBD1; j_call: TRBJ2-2; v_call: TRBV24-1
cdr3_aa: CASSRSGQMNTEAFF; cdr3_nt: TGCGCCAGCAGCCGCTCGGGACAGATGAACACTGAAGCTTTCTTT; cdr3_length: 15; clone_size: many; d_call: TRBD1; j_call: TRBJ1-1; v_call: TRBV4-1
cdr3_aa: CSARGGGEQFF; cdr3_nt: TGCAGTGCTAGAGGGGGGGGTGAGCAGTTCTTC; cdr3_length: 11; clone_size: NA; d_call: TRBD2; j_call: TRBJ2-1; v_call: TRBV20-1
cdr3_aa: CASSPGRVGEKLFF; cdr3_nt: TGTGCCAGCAGTCCAGGGAGGGTGGGTGAAAAACTGTTTTTT; cdr3_length: 14; clone_size: once; d_call: NA; j_call: TRBJ1-4; v_call: TRBV2
cdr3_aa: CSARPLTSNCEQYF; cdr3_nt: TGCAGTGCTAGGCCTCTGACATCGAACTGCGAGCAGTACTTC; cdr3_length: 14; clone_size: once; d_call: NA; j_call: TRBJ2-7; v_call: TRBV20-1
cdr3_aa: CASSLTGGADEQFF; cdr3_nt: TGTGCCAGCAGCTTGACGGGAGGGGCGGATGAGCAGTTCTTC; cdr3_length: 14; clone_size: NA; d_call: TRBD2; j_call: TRBJ2-1; v_call: TRBV7-9
cdr3_aa: CASSLEWGDGYTF; cdr3_nt: TGTGCCAGCAGCTTAGAGTGGGGGGATGGCTACACCTTC; cdr3_length: 13; clone_size: NA; d_call: NA; j_call: TRBJ1-2; v_call: TRBV7-8
cdr3_aa: CTSSSGQGSFEKLFF; cdr3_nt: TGTACCAGCAGTTCCGGACAGGGTTCGTTTGAAAAACTGTTTTTT; cdr3_length: 15; clone_size: NA; d_call: TRBD1; j_call: TRBJ1-4; v_call: TRBV7-2
cdr3_aa: CASSVVADTDTQYF; cdr3_nt: TGTGCCAGCAGCGTAGTAGCGGACACAGATACGCAGTATTTC; cdr3_length: 14; clone_size: NA; d_call: NA; j_call: TRBJ2-3; v_call: TRBV9
cdr3_aa: CASSQRRDSEQFF; cdr3_nt: TGTGCCAGCAGCCAGCGCAGGGACAGTGAGCAGTTCTTC; cdr3_length: 13; clone_size: few; d_call: TRBD1; j_call: TRBJ2-1; v_call: TRBV7-2
cdr3_aa: CASSLAGRYPYEQYF; cdr3_nt: TGTGCCAGCAGCTTAGCGGGCAGATACCCCTACGAGCAGTACTTC; cdr3_length: 15; clone_size: NA; d_call: NA; j_call: TRBJ2-7; v_call: TRBV7-6
cdr3_aa: CATSDSRLAGATDTQYF; cdr3_nt: TGTGCCACCAGTGATTCTAGACTAGCGGGGGCCACAGATACGCAGTATTTT; cdr3_length: 17; clone_size: NA; d_call: TRBD2; j_call: TRBJ2-3; v_call: TRBV24-1
cdr3_aa: CASSPPGVAGYNEAFF; cdr3_nt: TGTGCCAGCAGCCCCCCCGGGGTAGCGGGGTACAATGAAGCTTTCTTT; cdr3_length: 16; clone_size: NA; d_call: NA; j_call: TRBJ1-1; v_call: TRBV7-2
cdr3_aa: CATSSLAAPAGVVEQFF; cdr3_nt: TGTGCCACCAGCAGCTTGGCCGCTCCAGCGGGGGTCGTGGAGCAGTTCTTC; cdr3_length: 17; clone_size: NA; d_call: TRBD2; j_call: TRBJ2-1; v_call: TRBV15
cdr3_aa: CSAASGSTDTQYF; cdr3_nt: TGCAGTGCAGCTAGCGGTAGCACAGATACGCAGTATTTT; cdr3_length: 13; clone_size: few; d_call: TRBD2; j_call: TRBJ2-3; v_call: TRBV20-1
cdr3_aa: CSARGRGHSYNSPLHF; cdr3_nt: TGCAGTGCTAGAGGACGGGGGCACTCCTATAACTCACCCCTCCACTTT; cdr3_length: 16; clone_size: once; d_call: NA; j_call: TRBJ1-6; v_call: TRBV20-1
cdr3_aa: CASSLSTGEWISPLHF; cdr3_nt: TGTGCCAGCAGTTTATCCACAGGGGAGTGGATTTCACCCCTCCACTTT; cdr3_length: 16; clone_size: many; d_call: TRBD1; j_call: TRBJ1-6; v_call: TRBV27
cdr3_aa: CSARVRTNTGELFF; cdr3_nt: TGCAGTGCTAGAGTCCGGACGAACACCGGGGAGCTGTTTTTT; cdr3_length: 14; clone_size: NA; d_call: NA; j_call: TRBJ2-2; v_call: TRBV20-1
cdr3_aa: CASSKVTGVYDEQYF; cdr3_nt: TGTGCCAGCAGCAAAGTGACAGGGGTGTACGACGAGCAGTACTTC; cdr3_length: 15; clone_size: NA; d_call: TRBD1; j_call: TRBJ2-7; v_call: TRBV28
cdr3_aa: CSARVDGGSKLFF; cdr3_nt: TGCAGTGCTAGAGTAGACGGGGGGTCCAAACTGTTTTTT; cdr3_length: 13; clone_size: NA; d_call: NA; j_call: TRBJ1-4; v_call: TRBV20-1
cdr3_aa: CASSEIAGGYNEQFF; cdr3_nt: TGTGCCAGCAGTGAAATAGCGGGGGGTTACAATGAGCAGTTCTTC; cdr3_length: 15; clone_size: few; d_call: TRBD2; j_call: TRBJ2-1; v_call: TRBV6-1
cdr3_aa: CASSVIRADQPQHF; cdr3_nt: TGTGCCAGCAGTGTAATCAGGGCGGATCAGCCCCAGCATTTT; cdr3_length: 14; clone_size: once; d_call: NA; j_call: TRBJ1-5; v_call: TRBV2
cdr3_aa: CATSRRQTEKLFF; cdr3_nt: TGTGCCACCAGCAGGAGACAGACGGAAAAACTGTTTTTT; cdr3_length: 13; clone_size: few; d_call: NA; j_call: TRBJ1-4; v_call: TRBV15
cdr3_aa: CASSLLEANSPLHF; cdr3_nt: TGCGCCAGCAGCTTGCTCGAGGCCAATTCACCCCTCCACTTT; cdr3_length: 14; clone_size: NA; d_call: NA; j_call: TRBJ1-6; v_call: TRBV5-1